This T cell receptor (beta chain) was sequenced in a study of blood T cell repertoires in COVID-19. In the source study's methods: Amplification from reference gene primers served as the basis for estimated nucleated cell counts. Profiling relied on immunoSEQ multiplex PCR, and the TCRdb table lists in-frame clones only, not all of them. V, J and clone size derive from that table, while D and trimming were established from the DNA sequence. The profile shows more than 450,000 clones, 87% of them singletons. Per germline, CDR1 SGHRS and CDR2 YFSETQ. CDR3 size: 15 residues. V was clipped by 4 bases and J by 3 bases; unmatched bases: 7. This clone appeared once.

The receptor was isolated from a woman younger than 30 who had recovered from COVID-19. Sequencing was done on a sample of PBMCs or T cells enriched from blood (not recorded which). This chain links TRBV5-1 with TRBJ2-3, with TRBD2 matching 8 bases. CDR3 sequence (DNA): TGCGCCAGCAGCCCGGGGGGGTTCGCTACAGATACGCAGTATTTT. It codes for CASSPGGFATDTQYF.